The TCR beta chain described here comes from a study of shared clonotypes between healthy human individuals. Findings and caveats of the study: Among the subsets, naive ones generally showed larger estimated richness than memory ones.

Original processing notes: In the immunoSEQ data, sequences were junction-only and lacked quality scores, so filtering differed. Produced via immunoSEQ multiplex PCR; TCRdb's table is partial and in-frame only. The V and J calls and clone size are taken from that table; D and trimming were inferred from the DNA. The sample carries about 1.5 million clones, around 95% recorded once. The V gene lost 6 bases and the J gene lost 2 bases, with 15 bases spanning the gap. CDR1 and CDR2 (germline): MGHDK, SYGVNS. The CDR3 contains 15 residues. This clone was found once. Antigen unknown. The clonotype originates from a man aged 25 to 40 in good health. The chain is built from TRBV25-1 and TRBJ2-3, with D maybe TRBD1 (7 bases). Sequenced input: naive CD4+ T cells sorted from blood. The subset: CD45RA+ positively selected. The chain's CDR3 is CASRLGGTATDTQYF. CDR3 bases: TGTGCCAGCAGGCTAGGGGGGACAGCCACAGATACGCAGTATTTT.